The rows below give T cell receptor beta chains drawn from one sample of a study of Ad26.COV2.S vaccination and SARS-CoV-2 variants. Clones were sequenced by immunoSEQ multiplex PCR, and TCRdb holds only the in-frame ones, with some missing. The data contain fewer than 400,000 clones, about 86% of them singletons. The sequenced sample was peripheral blood, obtained in a trial of Ad26.COV2.S vaccine versus placebo. The source of these receptors is a person between 18 and 65 years old who received the Ad26.COV2.S COVID-19 vaccine or a placebo. Each CDR3 is given with its conserved first and last residue. D genes are given only for firm matches. The listing skips clone size in some rows; elsewhere it reads once, few, many or a size class.

-,-,TRBV5-4,TRBJ2-5,TGTGCCAGCAGCCCTAGCTCGTACCAAGAGACCCAGTACTTC,CASSPSSYQETQYF
-,-,TRBV19,TRBJ2-3,TGTGCCAGTAGTGACAGACCGGGCGCAGATACGCAGTATTTT,CASSDRPGADTQYF
-,-,TRBV11-2,TRBJ2-7,TGTGCCAGCAGCACGCGGACGGGAAGCTCCTACGAGCAGTACTTC,CASSTRTGSSYEQYF
-,-,TRBV5-1,TRBJ2-2,TGCGCCAGCAAACAACAGGAAGTTCTAGGGATCGGGGAGCTGTTTTTT,CASKQQEVLGIGELFF
TRBD1,-,TRBV11-2,TRBJ2-2,TGTGCCAGCAGCCGCCTGGGTACGGGACAGGGTTCAACCGGGGAGCTGTTTTTT,CASSRLGTGQGSTGELFF
TRBD2,-,TRBV10-1,TRBJ2-4,TGCGCCAGCAGTGAGTCCCCACTAGCGGGGGGAGCCAAAAACATTCAGTACTTC,CASSESPLAGGAKNIQYF
-,-,TRBV30,TRBJ1-1,TGTGCCTGGAGTGGGGGGGTCAGGCACACTGAAGCTTTCTTT,CAWSGGVRHTEAFF
-,once,TRBV25-1,TRBJ2-1,TGTGCCAGCAGTGACAGTTATTCCTACAATGAGCAGTTCTTC,CASSDSYSYNEQFF
-,few,TRBV6-1,TRBJ1-5,TGTGCCAGCAGTGAAGGGGGAGGGCGACCCAATCAGCCCCAGCATTTT,CASSEGGGRPNQPQHF
TRBD2,-,TRBV30,TRBJ2-1,TGTGCCTGGAGTGGGATCGGTAGGGCGGGGGTTGTCAATGAGCAGTTCTTC,CAWSGIGRAGVVNEQFF
-,-,TRBV10-3,TRBJ2-5,TGTGCCATCAGGGACCTTCAAGGGACCCAGTACTTC,CAIRDLQGTQYF
-,many,TRBV4-2,TRBJ1-1,-,CASSQVGRGNFF
-,-,TRBV23-1,TRBJ1-1,TGCGCCAGCAGTCGGAGGTCAGCAAACACTGAAGCTTTCTTT,CASSRRSANTEAFF
-,-,TRBV7-6,TRBJ2-6,TGTGCCAGCAGCTTAGGTACCAGTGTCGGGGCCAACGTCCTGACTTTC,CASSLGTSVGANVLTF
TRBD1,-,TRBV7-9,TRBJ1-2,TGTGCCAGCAGCTTAGCCCCGGGACAGGTTTATGGCTACACCTTC,CASSLAPGQVYGYTF
TRBD1,-,TRBV19,TRBJ2-7,TGTGCCAGTAGTACCCGGACAGGCTACGAGCAGTACTTC,CASSTRTGYEQYF
-,-,TRBV4-3,TRBJ1-2,TGCGCCAGCAGCCAAGAAATGTGGGGGGGAGGGAACTATGGCTACACCTTC,CASSQEMWGGGNYGYTF
-,-,TRBV29-1,TRBJ1-1,TGCAGCGTCCTGAGGGGTAGTGTCACTGAAGCTTTCTTT,CSVLRGSVTEAFF
-,-,TRBV29-1,TRBJ1-5,TGCAGCGCATCGGAGGGCAATCAGCCCCAGCATTTT,CSASEGNQPQHF
TRBD1,-,TRBV3-1/TRBV3-2,TRBJ1-2,TGTGCCAGCAGCCAAGACGACAGGGCTAACTATGGCTACACCTTC,CASSQDDRANYGYTF
-,-,TRBV19,TRBJ2-3,TGTGCCAGTAGAAGGACCTCCACAGATACGCAGTATTTT,CASRRTSTDTQYF
-,-,TRBV9,TRBJ1-6,TGTGCCAGCAGCCCCCTGGGGACATCACCCCTCCACTTT,CASSPLGTSPLHF
TRBD2,-,TRBV7-2,TRBJ2-1,TGTGCCAGCAGCTTCTCGCCGGGACTAATCTGGGAGCAGTTCTTC,CASSFSPGLIWEQFF
-,-,TRBV28,TRBJ1-6,TGTGCCAGCAGTTTATCCGGGGTAAATTCACCCCTCCACTTT,CASSLSGVNSPLHF
-,once,TRBV3-1/TRBV3-2,TRBJ2-3,TGTGCCAGCAGCTACAGCATCCGGGACTTTCAGTATTTT,CASSYSIRDFQYF
-,-,TRBV3-1/TRBV3-2,TRBJ1-3,TGTGCCAGCAGCCGACAGGAGAGAAACACCATATATTTT,CASSRQERNTIYF
-,-,TRBV9,TRBJ1-6,TGTGCCAGCAGCCGCCAGGCCAGTAATTCACCCCTCCACTTT,CASSRQASNSPLHF
-,-,TRBV24-1,TRBJ2-2,TGTGCCACCAGTGATCCAACCCTACCCGGGGAGCTGTTTTTT,CATSDPTLPGELFF
TRBD1,-,TRBV4-3,TRBJ1-6,TGCGCCAGCAGCCAAGAGGACTGGACAGGGGTTTCACCCCTCCACTTT,CASSQEDWTGVSPLHF
-,-,TRBV6-5,TRBJ1-1,TGTGCCAGTGCTTTGTCCGGGATCGACACTGAAGCTTTCTTT,CASALSGIDTEAFF
TRBD1,few,TRBV6-5,TRBJ1-1,TGTGCCAGCAGCCTCGACAGGGTGAACACTGAAGCTTTCTTT,CASSLDRVNTEAFF
-,-,TRBV3-1/TRBV3-2,TRBJ2-2,TGTGCCAGCAGCCTCTTCGGTGCTGCAGTCGGGGAGCTGTTTTTT,CASSLFGAAVGELFF
TRBD1,-,TRBV6-5,TRBJ2-7,TGTGCCAGCAACCCGGGACAGGGGACCCACGAGCAGTACTTC,CASNPGQGTHEQYF
TRBD1,-,TRBV6-2/TRBV6-3,TRBJ1-1,TGTGCCAGCAGTTTTACACCGGGACAGGGGGAGAACACTGAAGCTTTCTTT,CASSFTPGQGENTEAFF
-,-,TRBV3-1/TRBV3-2,TRBJ2-3,TGTGCCAGCAGCCCCCGGGTTGGGGGCACAGATACGCAGTATTTT,CASSPRVGGTDTQYF
TRBD1,once,TRBV5-4,TRBJ2-7,TGTGCCAGCAGCCCCGGGACAGCGAACTACGAGCAGTACTTC,CASSPGTANYEQYF
-,-,TRBV19,TRBJ1-3,TGTGCCAGCGAGACCCAACGAAACACCATATATTTT,CASETQRNTIYF
-,-,TRBV6-6,TRBJ1-4,TGTGCCAGCAGTTCTCGGCTCGCTGCCACTAATGAAAAACTGTTTTTT,CASSSRLAATNEKLFF
TRBD1,-,TRBV7-9,TRBJ1-4,TGTGCCAGCAACCCGGCAGGGGGCGGTACTAATGAAAAACTGTTTTTT,CASNPAGGGTNEKLFF
-,-,TRBV7-2,TRBJ1-5,TGTGCCAGCAGCTCCGGACCGAGCAATCAGCCCCAGCATTTT,CASSSGPSNQPQHF
-,-,TRBV19,TRBJ1-6,TGTGCCAGTAGTACCCCCGTGACGGAGCACTACCTCCCAACGAATTCACCCCTCCACTTT,CASSTPVTEHYLPTNSPLHF
-,-,TRBV5-6,TRBJ2-7,TGTGCCAGCAGCCCCGGGCAGGACGAGCAGTACTTC,CASSPGQDEQYF
TRBD2,-,TRBV5-1,TRBJ2-6,TGCGCCAGCAGCCCCCTAGCGGGAGAAAGCTCTGGGGCCAACGTCCTGACTTTC,CASSPLAGESSGANVLTF
TRBD1,-,TRBV3-1/TRBV3-2,TRBJ1-1,TGTGCCAGCAGACCCACAGGGGGCGAGAACACTGAAGCTTTCTTT,CASRPTGGENTEAFF
-,once,TRBV4-3,TRBJ2-7,TGCGCCAGCAGCCAAGATTTACAGGACAGCTACGAGCAGTACTTC,CASSQDLQDSYEQYF